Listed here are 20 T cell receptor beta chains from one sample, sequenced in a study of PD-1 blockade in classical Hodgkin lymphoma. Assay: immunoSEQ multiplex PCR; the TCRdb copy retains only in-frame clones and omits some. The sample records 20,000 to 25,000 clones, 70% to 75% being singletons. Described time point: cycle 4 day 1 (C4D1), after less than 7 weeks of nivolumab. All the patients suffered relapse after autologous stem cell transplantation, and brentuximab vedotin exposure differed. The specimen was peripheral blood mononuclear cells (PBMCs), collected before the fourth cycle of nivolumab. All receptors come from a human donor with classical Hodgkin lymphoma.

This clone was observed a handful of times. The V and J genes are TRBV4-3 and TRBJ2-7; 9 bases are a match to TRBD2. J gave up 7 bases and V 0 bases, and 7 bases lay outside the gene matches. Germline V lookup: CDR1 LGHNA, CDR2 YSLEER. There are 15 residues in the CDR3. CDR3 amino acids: CASSQEIAGVAEQYF. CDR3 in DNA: TGCGCCAGCAGCCAAGAGATAGCGGGAGTAGCGGAGCAGTACTTC.

This CDR3 is CASSQSQGARSYNEQFF. The CDR3 DNA follows: TGCGCCAGCAGCCAGTCACAGGGGGCGAGGTCCTACAATGAGCAGTTCTTC. This chain connects TRBV4-1 to TRBJ2-1; 9 bases map to TRBD1. The CDR3 covers 17 residues. Losses at the gene ends were 3 bases for V and 1 base for J; bases not matched to a gene: 7. Germline assignment: CDR1 MGHRA and CDR2 YSYEKL.

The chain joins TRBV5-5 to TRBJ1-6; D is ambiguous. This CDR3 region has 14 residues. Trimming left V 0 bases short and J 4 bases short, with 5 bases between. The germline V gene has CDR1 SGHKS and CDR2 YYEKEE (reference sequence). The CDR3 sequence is CASSLGGYNSPLHF. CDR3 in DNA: TGTGCCAGCAGCTTGGGAGGGTATAATTCACCCCTCCACTTT.

The CDR3 here is CASRQGGYGYTF. For the CDR3, the DNA is TGTGCCAGCAGGCAGGGAGGCTATGGCTACACCTTC. The rearrangement links TRBV9 to TRBJ1-2, with D possibly TRBD1 on 5 matching bases. From germline, CDR1 is SGDLS and CDR2 YYNGEE. This CDR3 spans 12 amino acids. V was cut by 5 bases and J by 4 bases, with 9 bases left in between.

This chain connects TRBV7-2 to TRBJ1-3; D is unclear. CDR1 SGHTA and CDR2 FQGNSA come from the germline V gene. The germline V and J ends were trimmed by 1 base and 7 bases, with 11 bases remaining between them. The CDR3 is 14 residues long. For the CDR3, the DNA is TGTGCCAGCAGCTTAGGAGGGATCAGTAACACCATATATTTT. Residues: CASSLGGISNTIYF. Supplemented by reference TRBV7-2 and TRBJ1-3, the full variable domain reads GAGVSQSPSNKVTEKGKDVELRCDPISGHTALYWYRQSLGQGLEFLIYFQGNSAPDKSGLPSDRFSAERTGGSVSTLTIQRTQQEDSAVYLCASSLGGISNTIYFGEGSWLTVV.

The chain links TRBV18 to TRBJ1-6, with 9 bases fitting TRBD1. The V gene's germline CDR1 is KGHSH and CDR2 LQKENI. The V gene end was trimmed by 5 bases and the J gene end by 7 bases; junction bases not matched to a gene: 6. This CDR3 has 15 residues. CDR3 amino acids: CASSDRDRANSPLHF. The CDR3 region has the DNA TGTGCCAGCTCAGACCGGGACAGGGCGAATTCACCCCTCCACTTT. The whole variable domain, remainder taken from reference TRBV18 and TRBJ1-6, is NAGVMQNPRHLVRRRGQEARLRCSPMKGHSHVYWYRQLPEEGLKFMVYLQKENIIDESGMPKERFSAEFPKEGPSILRIQQVVRGDSAAYFCASSDRDRANSPLHFGNGTRLTVT.

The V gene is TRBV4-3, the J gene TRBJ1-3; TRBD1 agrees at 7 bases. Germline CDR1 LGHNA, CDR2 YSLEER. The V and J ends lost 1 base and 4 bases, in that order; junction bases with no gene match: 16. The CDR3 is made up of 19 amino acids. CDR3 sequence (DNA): TGCGCCAGCAGCCAAGTTTTCCATCGTAAGGGGGCGAGCGGAAACACCATATATTTT. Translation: CASSQVFHRKGASGNTIYF.

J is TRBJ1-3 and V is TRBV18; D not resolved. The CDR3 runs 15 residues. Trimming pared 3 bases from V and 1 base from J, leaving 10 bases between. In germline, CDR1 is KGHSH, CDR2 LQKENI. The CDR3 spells CASSPEWGSGNTIYF. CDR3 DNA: TGTGCCAGCTCACCTGAATGGGGTTCTGGAAACACCATATATTTT.

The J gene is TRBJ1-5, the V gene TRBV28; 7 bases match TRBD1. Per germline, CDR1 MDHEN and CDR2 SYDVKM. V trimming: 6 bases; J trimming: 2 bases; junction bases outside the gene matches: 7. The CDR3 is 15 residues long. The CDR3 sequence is CASSSTGVGNQPQHF. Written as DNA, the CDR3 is TGTGCCAGCAGCTCCACAGGGGTCGGCAATCAGCCCCAGCATTTT.

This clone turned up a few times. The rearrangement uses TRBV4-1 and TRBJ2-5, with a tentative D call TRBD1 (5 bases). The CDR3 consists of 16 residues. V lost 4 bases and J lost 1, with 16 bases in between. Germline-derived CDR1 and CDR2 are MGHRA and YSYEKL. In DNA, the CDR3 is TGCGCCAGCAGCCCCTTGGGATTTCAGGGCCAAGAGACCCAGTACTTC. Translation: CASSPLGFQGQETQYF.

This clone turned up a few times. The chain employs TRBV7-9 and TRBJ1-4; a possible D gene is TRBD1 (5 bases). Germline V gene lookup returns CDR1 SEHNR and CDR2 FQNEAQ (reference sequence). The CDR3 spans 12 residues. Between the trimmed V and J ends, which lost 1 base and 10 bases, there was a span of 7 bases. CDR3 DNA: TGTGCCAGCAGCTTAGGGGGACGAAAACTGTTTTTT. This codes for CASSLGGRKLFF.

The CDR3 here is CAISEFNYEQFF. Written as DNA, the CDR3 is TGTGCCATCAGTGAGTTTAACTATGAGCAGTTCTTC. This sequence joins TRBV10-3 and TRBJ2-1; unclear D gene. This CDR3 has 12 residues. Looked up from germline, CDR1 is ENHRY and CDR2 is SYGVKD. V dropped 1 base and J dropped 8 bases, with 6 bases sitting between them.

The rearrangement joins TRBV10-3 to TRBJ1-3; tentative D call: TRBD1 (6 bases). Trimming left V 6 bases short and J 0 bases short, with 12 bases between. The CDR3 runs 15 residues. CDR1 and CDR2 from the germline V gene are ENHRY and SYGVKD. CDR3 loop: CAISPTGPSGNTIYF. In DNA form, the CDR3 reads TGTGCCATCAGCCCCACAGGGCCCTCTGGAAACACCATATATTTT.

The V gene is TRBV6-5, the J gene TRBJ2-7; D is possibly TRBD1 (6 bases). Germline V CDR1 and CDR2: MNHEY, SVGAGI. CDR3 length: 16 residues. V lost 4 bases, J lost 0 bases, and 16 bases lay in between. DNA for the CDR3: TGTGCCAGCAGTTTAGACAGGTTACTGAGCTCCTACGAGCAGTACTTC. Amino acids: CASSLDRLLSSYEQYF.

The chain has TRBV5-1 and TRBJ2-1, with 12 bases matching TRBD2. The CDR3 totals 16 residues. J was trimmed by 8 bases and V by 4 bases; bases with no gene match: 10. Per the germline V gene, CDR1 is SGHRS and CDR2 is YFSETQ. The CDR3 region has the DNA TGCGCCAGCAGCGGGGCGCTAGCGGGGGGGCTCGATGAGCAGTTCTTC. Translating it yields CASSGALAGGLDEQFF.

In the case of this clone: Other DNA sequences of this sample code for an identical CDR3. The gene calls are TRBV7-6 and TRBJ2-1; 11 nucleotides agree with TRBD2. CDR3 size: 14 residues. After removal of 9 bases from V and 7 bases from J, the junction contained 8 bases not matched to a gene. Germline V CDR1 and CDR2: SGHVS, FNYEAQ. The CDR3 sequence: CASSRTSGLNEQFF. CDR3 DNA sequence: TGTGCCAGTAGCCGGACTAGCGGGTTGAATGAGCAGTTCTTC. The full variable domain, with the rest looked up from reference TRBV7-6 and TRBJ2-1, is GAGVSQSPRYKVTKRGQDVALRCDPISGHVSLYWYRQALGQGPEFLTYFNYEAQQDKSGLPNDRFSAERPEGSISTLTIQRTEQRDSAMYRCASSRTSGLNEQFFGPGTRLTVL.

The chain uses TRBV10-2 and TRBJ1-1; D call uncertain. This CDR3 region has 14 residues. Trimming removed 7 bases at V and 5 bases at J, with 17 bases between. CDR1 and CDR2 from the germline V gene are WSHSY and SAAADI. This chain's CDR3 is CASTERLSGTEAFF. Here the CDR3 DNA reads TGCGCCAGCACCGAAAGGCTGAGCGGGACTGAAGCTTTCTTT.

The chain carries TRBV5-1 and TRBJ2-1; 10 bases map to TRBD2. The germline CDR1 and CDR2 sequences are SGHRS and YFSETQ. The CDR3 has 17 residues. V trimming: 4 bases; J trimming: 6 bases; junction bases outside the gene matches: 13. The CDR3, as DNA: TGCGCCAGCAGCGGTTTAGCGGGAGGCTCCTTAGGCAATGAGCAGTTCTTC. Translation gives CASSGLAGGSLGNEQFF.

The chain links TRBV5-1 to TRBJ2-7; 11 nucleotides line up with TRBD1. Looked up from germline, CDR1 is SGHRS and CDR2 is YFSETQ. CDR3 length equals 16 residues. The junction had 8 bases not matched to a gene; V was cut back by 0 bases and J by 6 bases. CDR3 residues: CASSLVPGTGGIEQYF. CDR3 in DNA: TGCGCCAGCAGCTTGGTTCCCGGGACAGGGGGTATCGAGCAGTACTTC.

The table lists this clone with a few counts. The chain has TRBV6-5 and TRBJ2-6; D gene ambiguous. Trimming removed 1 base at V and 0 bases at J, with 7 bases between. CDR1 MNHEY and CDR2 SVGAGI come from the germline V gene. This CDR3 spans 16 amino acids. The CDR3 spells CASSYFLSSGANVLTF. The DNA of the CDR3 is TGTGCCAGCAGTTACTTCCTGTCCTCTGGGGCCAACGTCCTGACTTTC.